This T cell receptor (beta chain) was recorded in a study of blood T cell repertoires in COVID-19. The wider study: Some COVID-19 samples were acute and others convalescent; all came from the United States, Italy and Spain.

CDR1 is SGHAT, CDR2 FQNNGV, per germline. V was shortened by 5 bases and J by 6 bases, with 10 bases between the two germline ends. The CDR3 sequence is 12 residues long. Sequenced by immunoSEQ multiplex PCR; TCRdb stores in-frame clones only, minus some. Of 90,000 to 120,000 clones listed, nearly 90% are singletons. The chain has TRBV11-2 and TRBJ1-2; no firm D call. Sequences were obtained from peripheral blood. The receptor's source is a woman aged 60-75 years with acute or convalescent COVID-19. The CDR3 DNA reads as TGTGCCAGCAGCCCTAGCGGGGATGGCTACACCTTC. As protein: CASSPSGDGYTF.